These 2 T cell receptor beta chains were all obtained from the same sample, sequenced in a study of cytomegalovirus exposure and HLA in healthy donors. PCR used 60 Vbeta primers and 13 Jbeta primers. Data came from immunoSEQ multiplex PCR; TCRdb stores just in-frame clones and leaves some out. The data show about 150,000 clones, with around 67% seen just once and around 1.6% held by the top ten. The sequenced material came from PBMCs. All receptors come from a woman between 18 and 30 years old in good health and CMV-seronegative.

This sequence joins TRBV7-9 and TRBJ2-2; weak D call: TRBD2 (7 bases). The CDR3 sequence is 15 residues long. The germline V gene has CDR1 SEHNR and CDR2 FQNEAQ (reference sequence). Trimming stripped 5 bases from V and 5 bases from J, with 15 bases between. The CDR3 sequence is CASSLGRGGTGELFF. The CDR3 nucleotides are TGTGCCAGCAGCCTCGGCAGGGGAGGGACCGGGGAGCTGTTTTTT. Supplemented by reference TRBV7-9 and TRBJ2-2, the full variable domain reads DTGVSQNPRHKITKRGQNVTFRCDPISEHNRLYWYRQTLGQGPEFLTYFQNEAQLEKSRLLSDRFSAERPKGSFSTLEIQRTEQGDSAMYLCASSLGRGGTGELFFGEGSRLTVL.

The chain has TRBV9 and TRBJ1-2; D gene unclear. Trimming stripped 3 bases from V and 4 bases from J, with 4 bases between. Germline V CDR1 and CDR2: SGDLS, YYNGEE. CDR3 size: 11 residues. In DNA form, the CDR3 reads TGTGCCAGCAGCGCCGGCTATGGCTACACCTTC. It yields the protein CASSAGYGYTF. Looking up the rest from reference TRBV9 and TRBJ1-2 gives the full variable domain: DSGVTQTPKHLITATGQRVTLRCSPRSGDLSVYWYQQSLDQGLQFLIQYYNGEERAKGNILERFSAQQFPDLHSELNLSSLELGDSALYFCASSAGYGYTFGSGTRLTVV.